A single sample gave rise to the 14 T cell receptor beta chains below, sequenced in a study of T cells in tuberculosis. TCRdb keeps only in-frame clones here, not all; method: immunoSEQ multiplex PCR. The sample lists 30,000 to 45,000 clones, around 93% seen once, with around 10% in the top ten. The sequenced material came from PBMCs. The receptors originated from a donor between 10 and 35 years old with latent tuberculosis or without tuberculosis infection. Some clones in this sample may be carry-over from other donors' samples.

This clone came up once. The V and J genes are TRBV25-1 and TRBJ2-7; the match to TRBD1 covers 10 bases. Germline CDR1 is MGHDK and CDR2 is SYGVNS. After removal of 4 bases from V and 1 base from J, the junction contained 4 bases not matched to a gene. This CDR3 comprises 15 residues. The DNA of the CDR3 is TGTGCCAGCAGTGGCCGGGACAGGGGATCCTACGAGCAGTACTTC. Its translation is CASSGRDRGSYEQYF.

V and J are TRBV5-1 and TRBJ2-7; D ambiguous. This CDR3 has 14 residues. The V gene's germline CDR1 is SGHRS and CDR2 YFSETQ. V was shortened by 0 bases and J by 3 bases, with 10 bases between the two germline ends. In nucleotides, the CDR3 is TGCGCCAGCAGCTTGGGAGAGACTGACTACGAGCAGTACGTC. It codes for CASSLGETDYEQYV.

The V and J genes are TRBV7-2 and TRBJ2-3, with TRBD2 matching over 7 bases. J gave up 2 bases and V 5 bases, and 7 bases lay outside the gene matches. Germline V CDR1 and CDR2: SGHTA, FQGNSA. The CDR3 extends over 15 amino acids. This chain's CDR3 is CASSPRDYFTDTQYF. The CDR3 DNA sequence: TGTGCCAGCAGCCCACGGGACTATTTCACAGATACGCAGTATTTT.

The rearrangement links TRBV12-5 to TRBJ2-1, with 8 bases aligning to TRBD1. V dropped 1 base and J dropped 8; count of bases not matched to a gene: 13. The CDR3 sequence is 17 residues long. Germline CDR1 and CDR2: LGHNT and FRNRAP. The CDR3 reads CASGLEPGQVAVDEQFF. In DNA form, the CDR3 reads TGTGCTAGTGGTTTGGAGCCGGGACAGGTGGCTGTTGATGAGCAGTTCTTC.

The chain carries TRBV18 and TRBJ1-2, with TRBD1 identical over 10 bases. CDR3 length: 14 residues. From germline, CDR1 is KGHSH and CDR2 LQKENI. Trimming removed 3 bases from V and 7 bases from J; junction bases left unmatched: 5. CDR3: CASSPTGTGVGYTF. In DNA, the CDR3 is TGTGCCAGCTCACCTACCGGGACAGGGGTTGGCTACACCTTC.

The chain is built from TRBV4-2 and TRBJ1-2; D is perhaps TRBD1 (6 bases). There are 15 residues in the CDR3. V dropped 1 base and J dropped 5 bases, with 14 bases sitting between them. Germline CDR1 reads LGHNA; CDR2 reads YNFKEQ. CDR3 in DNA: TGTGCCAGCAGCCAAGTCGGGACACCTATATATGGCTACACCTTC. Translating gives CASSQVGTPIYGYTF.

DNA for the CDR3: TGTGCCATCAGTGACCGCCCGGTCTCACCCCTCCACTTT. The encoded protein is CAISDRPVSPLHF. This chain uses TRBV10-3 with TRBJ1-6; D not resolved. Germline V gene sequence: CDR1 ENHRY, CDR2 SYGVKD. This CDR3 region has 13 residues. Deletions cut 3 bases from V and 10 bases from J, with 10 bases between.

The V call is TRBV4-1, the J call TRBJ2-7; 13 bases match TRBD2. The CDR3 has 15 amino acids. The V gene's germline CDR1 is MGHRA and CDR2 YSYEKL. J lost 2 bases, V lost 3 bases, and 1 base had no gene match. This CDR3 is CASSQGTSGAYEQYV. In DNA form, the CDR3 reads TGCGCCAGCAGCCAGGGGACTAGCGGGGCCTACGAGCAGTACGTC.

This clone was observed a few times. The chain uses TRBV6-5 and TRBJ2-1, with a weak D call TRBD2 (5 bases). V was pared by 6 bases and J by 6 bases, with 15 bases between. The CDR3 is 14 residues long. Germline CDR1 is MNHEY and CDR2 is SVGAGI. The CDR3 is CASRWTAEPNEQFF. Written as DNA, the CDR3 is TGTGCCAGCAGGTGGACTGCGGAGCCCAATGAGCAGTTCTTC.

The chain employs TRBV5-6 and TRBJ1-1; the D is unclear. Germline V lookup: CDR1 SGHDT, CDR2 YYEEEE. The CDR3 covers 16 residues. V dropped 0 bases and J dropped 1 base, with 13 bases sitting between them. The CDR3 loop is CASSLEIDPGNTEAFF. The DNA of the CDR3 is TGTGCCAGCAGCTTGGAAATCGACCCGGGGAACACTGAAGCTTTCTTT.

V usage is TRBV5-4 and J usage is TRBJ1-4, with 8 bases aligning to TRBD1. V lost 8 bases to trimming and J lost 6 bases; unmatched junction nucleotides: 15. The CDR3 runs to 16 residues. Germline loops: CDR1 SGHNT, CDR2 YYREEE (reference sequence). The CDR3 DNA sequence: TGTGCCAGTAATTCACAGTCCGGGACAGGAGATGAAAAACTGTTTTTT. It encodes CASNSQSGTGDEKLFF.

J is TRBJ2-7 and V is TRBV7-6, with a tentative D call TRBD1 (5 bases). The CDR3 length is 13 residues. V lost 2 bases and J lost 5, with 10 bases in between. Germline V gene data show CDR1 as SGHVS and CDR2 as FNYEAQ. The DNA for the CDR3 is TGTGCCAGCAGCTTATGGCAGGGAAACGAGCAGTACTTC. Its translation: CASSLWQGNEQYF.

The chain links TRBV15 to TRBJ2-7; D is perhaps TRBD1 (6 bases). V shed 0 bases and J shed 3 bases, with 12 bases lying between them. CDR3 length: 15 amino acids. The germline V gene encodes CDR1 LNHNV and CDR2 YYDKDF (reference sequence). For the CDR3, the DNA is TGTGCCACCAGCAGAGAGTCAGGACAGAGCTACGAGCAGTACGTC. Residues: CATSRESGQSYEQYV.

This clone was seen a few times. The V call is TRBV18, the J call TRBJ1-2; 9 bases map to TRBD1. CDR3 length: 16 amino acids. Losses at the gene ends were 0 bases for V and 7 bases for J; bases not matched to a gene: 9. CDR1 KGHSH and CDR2 LQKENI come from the germline V gene. DNA of the CDR3: TGTGCCAGCTCACCACCGACTGGACAGGGGATTGTTGGCTACACCTTC. Encoded protein: CASSPPTGQGIVGYTF.